The present T cell receptor (beta chain) was sequenced within a study of T cell responses to AZD1222 COVID-19 vaccine. Across the whole study: Pooling of second doses given at about 4 or about 12 weeks was done. Study results and limitations: Baseline antibody screening turned up just a handful of seropositive AZD1222 recipients. Spike-specific TCR breadth rose after two AZD1222 doses, and depth rose as well. CD4 TCRs linked to vaccination spanned spike, dominating at 160-218 and 743-854.

Data came from immunoSEQ multiplex PCR; TCRdb stores just in-frame clones and leaves some out. The sample comprises roughly 130,000 clones, under 95% of which are singletons, and about 3% rests with the top ten. As regards this clone: Its target is unknown. The junction and the germline gene differ at one end; a read error may be behind it.

Here the sequenced sample was peripheral blood, taken on day 0 of AZD1222 vaccination. The sequence derives from an adult in good health.

The CDR3 sequence: CASSLDREGPQHF. CDR3 nucleotides: TGCGCCAGCAGTTTGGACAGGGAAGGGCCCCAGCATTTT. The V gene is TRBV5-1, the J gene TRBJ1-5; 8 bases align to TRBD1. The CDR3 extends over 13 amino acids. The germline CDR1 and CDR2 sequences are SGHRS and YFSETQ.